Listed here are 17 T cell receptor beta chains from one sample, sequenced in a study of PD-1 blockade in classical Hodgkin lymphoma (TCRdb year 2020). According to the study, the label for this sample's time point signals: cycle 4 day 1 (C4D1), after 5 to 7 weeks of nivolumab. Relapse after autologous stem cell transplantation had occurred in all trial patients, and cohorts A, B and C were distinguished by prior brentuximab vedotin exposure. Magnetic negative selection with a Miltenyi CD8+ T cell isolation kit was used to purify CD8+ T cells from thawed PBMCs. The library was made by the immunoSEQ multiplex PCR assay. TCRdb stores this immuneACCESS table with in-frame sequences only. Part of the clones is absent; in the studies checked, under half of the shortfall reflects unresolved V genes, and no reason is known for the rest. Here the sample has some 20,000 clones; approximately 88% occur a single time. Around 7% of the sample belongs to the ten largest clones.

The sample was CD8+ T cells from blood, taken before the fourth cycle of nivolumab. These receptors came from a human donor with classical Hodgkin lymphoma.

The chain joins TRBV10-3 to TRBJ2-7, with TRBD1 matching 10 bases. CDR1 ENHRY and CDR2 SYGVKD come from the germline V gene. V was clipped by 6 bases and J by 4 bases; unmatched bases: 3. The CDR3 runs to 13 residues. CDR3: CAISQDRGYEQYF. The CDR3 bases are TGTGCCATCAGCCAGGACAGGGGGTACGAGCAGTACTTC.

The rearrangement uses TRBV7-9 and TRBJ2-7; no firm D call. CDR1 and CDR2 from the germline V gene are SEHNR and FQNEAQ (reference sequence). V was pared by 0 bases and J by 2 bases, with 5 bases between. The CDR3 covers 13 residues. CDR3 loop: CASSLAIAYEQYF. CDR3 nucleotides: TGTGCCAGCAGCTTAGCCATTGCCTACGAGCAGTACTTC.

This CDR3 is CASSSYNTDTQYF. The DNA of the CDR3 is TGTGCCAGCAGCTCTTATAACACAGATACGCAGTATTTT. The chain combines TRBV7-9 with TRBJ2-3, with no clear D. The CDR3 covers 13 residues. Germline V gene data show CDR1 as SEHNR and CDR2 as FQNEAQ (reference sequence). V was shortened by 4 bases and J by 2 bases, with 7 bases between the two germline ends.

The V and J genes are TRBV4-2 and TRBJ1-3; D is unresolved. The V and J ends lost 0 bases and 4 bases respectively, with 1 base between them. The CDR3 sequence is 12 residues long. CDR1 is LGHNA and CDR2 is YNFKEQ in the germline V gene. This chain's CDR3 is CASSQEGNTIYF. CDR3 nucleotides: TGTGCCAGCAGCCAAGAGGGAAACACCATATATTTT.

V gene TRBV25-1 combines with J gene TRBJ1-4, with D perhaps matching TRBD1 (6 bases). Germline loops: CDR1 MGHDK, CDR2 SYGVNS. The CDR3 length is 15 residues. V was trimmed by 1 base and J by 6 bases, leaving 12 bases between them. The CDR3 spells CASSEFIGGHEKLFF. The CDR3 region has the DNA TGTGCCAGCAGTGAATTCATTGGGGGGCATGAAAAACTGTTTTTT.

J is TRBJ1-6 and V is TRBV28, with 8 nucleotides matching TRBD1. This CDR3 has 14 residues. The ends lost 6 bases at V and 10 bases at J; junction bases unmatched: 8. CDR1 and CDR2 from the germline V gene are MDHEN and SYDVKM. CDR3: CASRPTGQGSPLHF. CDR3 coding DNA: TGTGCCAGCAGACCAACAGGACAGGGCTCACCCCTCCACTTT.

This chain connects TRBV19 to TRBJ1-5; D not resolved. The germline V gene has CDR1 LNHDA and CDR2 SQIVND (reference sequence). The V gene lost 1 base and the J gene lost 14 bases, with 9 bases spanning the gap. The CDR3 runs 11 residues. The DNA for the CDR3 is TGTGCCAGTAGTATAGTGAGGGAGAAGCATTTT. This encodes CASSIVREKHF.

A single count supports this clone. This rearrangement joins TRBV10-1 to TRBJ2-5, with D tentatively TRBD1 or TRBD2 (6 bases each). Germline assignment: CDR1 WNHNN and CDR2 SYGVQD (reference sequence). The V end was cut by 1 base, the J end by 5 bases, with 17 bases between. The CDR3 contains 16 residues. CDR3 amino acids: CASSELGGTNVETQYF. The CDR3 nucleotides read TGCGCCAGCAGTGAGTTAGGGGGGACGAATGTGGAGACCCAGTACTTC.

This clone appeared once. V and J are TRBV6-6 and TRBJ1-2; D is perhaps TRBD1 (6 bases). The V gene's germline CDR1 is MNHNY and CDR2 SVGAGI (reference sequence). The CDR3 is made up of 14 amino acids. V lost 6 bases to trimming and J lost 8 bases, with 19 bases between them. CDR3 DNA: TGTGCCAGCAGCTCACAGGGAGGTGGTGCGGGCTACACCTTC. It specifies CASSSQGGGAGYTF.

The chain recombines TRBV7-3 with TRBJ1-1, with TRBD1 matching 10 bases. In germline, CDR1 is SGHTA, CDR2 FQGTGA. CDR3 length equals 15 residues. V trimming: 4 bases; J trimming: 0 bases; junction bases outside the gene matches: 2. This CDR3 reads CASSSTGGMNTEAFF. The CDR3 nucleotides read TGTGCCAGCAGCTCGACAGGGGGCATGAACACTGAAGCTTTCTTT.

The J gene is TRBJ1-1, the V gene TRBV7-8; D remains unclear. Germline V gene sequence: CDR1 SGHVS, CDR2 FQNEAQ. With 5 bases removed from V and 1 base from J, the gap between germline ends came to 14 bases. The CDR3 spans 15 residues. Here the CDR3 DNA reads TGTGCCAGCAGCCCCGAGCATAGATGGAACACTGAAGCTTTCTTT. Encoded protein: CASSPEHRWNTEAFF.

This clone occurred once. At one boundary the junction diverges from the germline segment, which might be a read error. This chain joins TRBV10-3 and TRBJ2-7, with D perhaps matching TRBD1 or TRBD2 (5 bases each). CDR1 is ENHRY and CDR2 is SYGVKD in the germline V gene. The CDR3 is made up of 16 amino acids. CDR3 residues: CAISEFGTGEGGSECF. The CDR3 region has the DNA TGTGCCATCAGTGAGTTCGGAACAGGCGAGGGTGGGTCGGAGTGCTTC.

This chain connects TRBV11-3 to TRBJ1-1; no definite D call. Per the germline V gene, CDR1 is SGHNT and CDR2 is YENEEA. This CDR3 region has 13 residues. V lost 8 bases and J lost 3, with 13 bases in between. The chain's CDR3 is CASRGQADTEAFF. The CDR3 DNA reads as TGTGCCAGCCGCGGGCAGGCGGACACTGAAGCTTTCTTT.

The chain recombines TRBV5-1 with TRBJ2-2, with D tentatively TRBD1 (6 bases). This CDR3 is built from 15 residues. V shed 9 bases and J shed 7 bases, with 22 bases lying between them. CDR1 and CDR2 (germline): SGHRS, YFSETQ. The CDR3 protein is CAKKTGHNRDGELFF. The CDR3 DNA is TGCGCCAAGAAGACGGGACATAATCGGGACGGGGAGCTGTTTTTT.

The V gene is TRBV9, the J gene TRBJ2-1, with a tentative D call TRBD1 (7 bases). CDR1 is SGDLS and CDR2 is YYNGEE in the germline V gene. V shed 3 bases and J shed 2 bases, with 12 bases lying between them. The CDR3 is 15 residues long. The chain's CDR3 is CASSAGGTAYNEQFF. The DNA of the CDR3 is TGTGCCAGCAGCGCCGGAGGGACAGCCTACAATGAGCAGTTCTTC. Based on the CDR3 plus reference TRBV9 and TRBJ2-1, the full variable domain is DSGVTQTPKHLITATGQRVTLRCSPRSGDLSVYWYQQSLDQGLQFLIQYYNGEERAKGNILERFSAQQFPDLHSELNLSSLELGDSALYFCASSAGGTAYNEQFFGPGTRLTVL.

The rearrangement links TRBV7-8 to TRBJ2-7; 11 nucleotides line up with TRBD1. The CDR3 extends over 16 amino acids. CDR1 and CDR2 (germline): SGHVS, FQNEAQ. The trim removed 6 bases at V and 3 bases at J, leaving 10 bases unmatched. The CDR3 DNA sequence: TGTGCCAGCAGACTCGACCCCGGGACAGGGGGCTACGAGCAGTACTTC. This sequence encodes CASRLDPGTGGYEQYF.

The chain recombines TRBV13 with TRBJ2-5, with D possibly being TRBD1 (5 bases). Trimming cost V 3 bases and J 2 bases, with 10 bases left between them. The germline gives CDR1 PRHDT, CDR2 FYEKMQ (reference sequence). The CDR3 contains 14 residues. The CDR3 region has the DNA TGTGCCAGCAGCTTCACGCGACAGCAAGAGACCCAGTACTTC. Its translation: CASSFTRQQETQYF.